These T cell receptor beta chains were read from a single sample in a study of CD8+ T cells in alopecia areata. Measured with immunoSEQ multiplex PCR; TCRdb has only the in-frame clones, and not every one. Seen here are about 76,000 clones, around 67% observed once, and the top ten hold less than 25%. Sample: CD8+ T cells sorted from blood, taken at week 24, from a patient treated with tofacitinib. All receptors come from a human donor with alopecia areata. Each CDR3 is given with its conserved first and last residue. The D gene is left open where the match is weak. Not all rows give a size; the values are once, few, many and, for expanded clones, a class.

>.|TRBV27|TRBJ2-7|.
TGTGCCAGCAGTTTAGTGCACCGGGCCCCTACCGAGCAGTACTTC
CASSLVHRAPTEQYF
>.|TRBV11-2|TRBJ2-3|.
TGTGCCAGCAGCTTTCGAGGGAGGGGGACAGATACGCAGTATTTT
CASSFRGRGTDTQYF
>.|TRBV4-1|TRBJ2-1|.
TGCGCCAGCAGCCTACAGGGTGGAAATGAGCAGTTCTTC
CASSLQGGNEQFF
>.|TRBV11-2|TRBJ2-1|.
TGTGCCAGCAGCTTTGCTTACAATGAGCAGTTCTTC
CASSFAYNEQFF
>.|TRBV7-8|TRBJ1-1|.
TGTGCCAGCAGCTATCCTCCACTGAACACTGAAGCTTTCTTT
CASSYPPLNTEAFF
>TRBD1|TRBV27|TRBJ2-7|.
TGTGCCAGCAGTGGCTCGGACAGGGCCGAGCAGTACTTC
CASSGSDRAEQYF
>.|TRBV5-5|TRBJ2-3|once
TGTGCCAGCAGCTTTTTCCATCCAGATACGCAGTATTTT
CASSFFHPDTQYF
>.|TRBV29-1|TRBJ1-2|.
TGCAGCGCGCAATCGGGGGACGGCTATGGCTACACCTTC
CSAQSGDGYGYTF
>.|TRBV27|TRBJ1-6|.
TGTGCCAGCAATAAGGCCTGGGGGGCGGCTTCACCCCTCCACTTT
CASNKAWGAASPLHF
>.|TRBV4-3|TRBJ2-1|.
TGCGCCAGCAGCCAGGGGCGAGGGAATATTTATGAGCAGTTCTTC
CASSQGRGNIYEQFF
>TRBD1|TRBV27|TRBJ2-7|.
TGTGCCAGCAGTACCATTCCGGGACAGTACGAGCAGTACTTC
CASSTIPGQYEQYF
>TRBD1|TRBV4-3|TRBJ2-7|.
TGCGCCAGCAGCCAATTTAGGACAGGGGCCTACGAGCAGTACTTC
CASSQFRTGAYEQYF
>.|TRBV7-9|TRBJ2-2|.
TGTGCCAGCACCGAAGGCCGTCTTCCCGGGGAGCTGTTTTTT
CASTEGRLPGELFF
>.|TRBV30|TRBJ2-3|.
TGTGCCTGGAGTCCCGACAGTTCAGATACGCAGTATTTT
CAWSPDSSDTQYF
>.|TRBV28|TRBJ2-7|.
TGTGCCAGCTCCGATAGAGGCGAGCAGTACTTC
CASSDRGEQYF
>TRBD1|TRBV5-1|TRBJ2-7|.
TGCGCCAGCAGCTTAGGGACAGGAATAATCGAGCAGTACTTC
CASSLGTGIIEQYF
>TRBD2|TRBV28|TRBJ2-4|.
TGTGCCAGCTCACGACCTGGGCTAGCGGAAAACATTCAGTACTTC
CASSRPGLAENIQYF
>.|TRBV29-1|TRBJ1-3|once
TGCAGCGTTGTGGCAGGGAGTTTGGACACCATATATTTT
CSVVAGSLDTIYF
>.|TRBV6-5|TRBJ2-6|.
TGTGCCAGCAGACTCCAGAGCTCTGGGGCCAACGTCCTGACTTTC
CASRLQSSGANVLTF
>TRBD2|TRBV19|TRBJ2-3|.
TGTGCCAGTAGTATGGGGAGGGCGCTTGGCACAGATACGCAGTATTTT
CASSMGRALGTDTQYF
>TRBD1|TRBV27|TRBJ1-5|.
TGTGCCAGCAGTTGCAACCCCGCCGGGACAGGGGGCAACTATAGCAATCAGCCCCAGCATTTT
CASSCNPAGTGGNYSNQPQHF
>.|TRBV7-6|TRBJ1-2|.
TGTGCCAGCAGCTCCTCCCGGGGGAATGGCTACACCTTC
CASSSSRGNGYTF
>.|TRBV28|TRBJ1-2|few
TGTGCCAGCAGTTTTTCAGTTTGGGGGGATGGCTACACCTTC
CASSFSVWGDGYTF
>.|TRBV19|TRBJ1-1|few
TGTGCCAGTAGTATTGTGGCGACCGCTGAAGCTTTCTTT
CASSIVATAEAFF
>TRBD2|TRBV5-1|TRBJ2-1|.
TGCGCCAGCAGCTTGCTCCTAGCGGGAGGGCGCAATGAGCAGTTCTTC
CASSLLLAGGRNEQFF
>.|TRBV9|TRBJ2-1|.
TGTGCCAGCAGCGGGGGGGCTGGCAATGAGCAGTTCTTC
CASSGGAGNEQFF
>.|TRBV6-5|TRBJ1-4|.
TGTGCCAGCAGTTACGGGTCAACTAATGAAAAACTGTTTTTT
CASSYGSTNEKLFF